The 10 T cell receptor beta chains below all came from one sample that was sequenced in a study of OX40 agonist ivuxolimab in advanced cancers. Sequencing used immunoSEQ multiplex PCR; TCRdb keeps in-frame clones, though not all of them. The table lists 70,000 to 100,000 clones, 90% of them singletons, with 7.4% in the top ten. Sequencing used CD4+ or CD8+ T cells sorted from blood, obtained in a trial of the OX40 agonist ivuxolimab. The receptors originated from an adult with an advanced solid tumor such as melanoma, head and neck, liver or kidney cancer.

The chain uses TRBV11-3 and TRBJ2-7; D is possibly TRBD1 (6 bases). In germline, CDR1 is SGHNT, CDR2 YENEEA. V gave up 3 bases and J gave up 3 bases, with 9 bases separating them. The CDR3 contains 13 residues. CDR3 amino acids: CASSFGTFYEQYF. The CDR3 nucleotides read TGTGCCAGCAGCTTCGGGACATTCTACGAGCAGTACTTC.

With respect to this clone: The junction departs from the called germline gene at one end, perhaps through a read error. This sequence joins TRBV15 and TRBJ2-3, with 7 bases lining up with TRBD2. CDR3 length: 13 residues. The germline gives CDR1 LNHNV, CDR2 YYDKDF (reference sequence). The CDR3 DNA reads TGTGCCACCGGCAGCGGGACCAAAGATACGCAGTATTTT. Protein: CATGSGTKDTQYF.

The CDR3 nucleotides are TGTGCCAGCAGCTGGGACAGGGCAAACACTGAAGCTTTCTTT. Protein sequence: CASSWDRANTEAFF. The chain joins TRBV5-6 to TRBJ1-1; 9 positions match TRBD1. The CDR3 covers 14 residues. In germline, CDR1 is SGHDT, CDR2 YYEEEE. J was trimmed by 2 bases and V by 3 bases; bases with no gene match: 2.

This rearrangement joins TRBV28 to TRBJ1-6; a weak D match, TRBD1 (5 bases). This CDR3 is 14 amino acids long. Germline CDR1 is MDHEN and CDR2 is SYDVKM. Deletions cut 7 bases from V and 7 bases from J, with 14 bases between. CDR3 DNA sequence: TGTGCCAGCATCCGAGGAGGGGACAATTCACCCCTCCACTTT. This translates into CASIRGGDNSPLHF.

There are a few counts of this clone. At the DNA level, this CDR3 is encoded by other sequences in the same sample as well. This chain links TRBV6-4 with TRBJ2-1; the D gene is possibly TRBD2 (6 bases). V shed 0 bases and J shed 0 bases, with 6 bases lying between them. CDR1 is MRHNA and CDR2 is SNTAGT in the germline V gene. There are 15 residues in the CDR3. CDR3 protein: CASSDSSGSYNEQFF. The CDR3 nucleotides read TGTGCCAGCAGTGACTCTAGCGGCTCCTACAATGAGCAGTTCTTC.

V is TRBV10-1 and J is TRBJ2-1; 8 bases line up with TRBD1. Germline V lookup: CDR1 WNHNN, CDR2 SYGVQD (reference sequence). The CDR3 consists of 15 residues. V shed 6 bases, J shed 9 bases, and the junction held 13 bases outside the gene matches. The CDR3 region has the DNA TGCGCCAGCAGGCCTGGGACAGGAGAGTACTCTGAGCAGTTCTTC. Protein product: CASRPGTGEYSEQFF.

J is TRBJ2-3 and V is TRBV29-1; TRBD1 is a possible D gene (6 bases). Germline loops: CDR1 SQVTM, CDR2 ANQGSEA. This CDR3 has 13 amino acids. V lost 5 bases and J lost 0, with 9 bases in between. The CDR3 DNA follows: TGCAGCGTTCCAGGGGCTAGCACAGATACGCAGTATTTT. This translates into CSVPGASTDTQYF.

CDR3 region: CATRQENTGELFF. The CDR3 nucleotides read TGTGCCACCAGACAGGAGAACACCGGGGAGCTGTTTTTT. This chain connects TRBV25-1 to TRBJ2-2; maybe TRBD1 (6 bases). The V and J ends lost 10 bases and 1 base respectively, with 10 bases between them. Germline CDR1 and CDR2: MGHDK and SYGVNS. There are 13 residues in the CDR3.

The CDR3: CASSPLAGTYNEQFF. Here the CDR3 DNA reads TGTGCCAGCTCACCACTAGCGGGGACCTACAATGAGCAGTTCTTC. The chain couples TRBV18 to TRBJ2-1, with TRBD2 matching over 8 bases. The CDR3 extends over 15 amino acids. Trimming took 1 base from V and 2 from J; bases not matched to a gene: 1. Germline V CDR1 and CDR2: KGHSH, LQKENI.

The chain is built from TRBV11-3 and TRBJ1-1, with D unresolved. V was pared by 5 bases and J by 0 bases, with 10 bases between. The CDR3 extends over 14 amino acids. Per the germline V gene, CDR1 is SGHNT and CDR2 is YENEEA. CDR3 DNA sequence: TGTGCCAGCAGCCCCAGCGGAATGAACACTGAAGCTTTCTTT. Amino acid sequence: CASSPSGMNTEAFF.